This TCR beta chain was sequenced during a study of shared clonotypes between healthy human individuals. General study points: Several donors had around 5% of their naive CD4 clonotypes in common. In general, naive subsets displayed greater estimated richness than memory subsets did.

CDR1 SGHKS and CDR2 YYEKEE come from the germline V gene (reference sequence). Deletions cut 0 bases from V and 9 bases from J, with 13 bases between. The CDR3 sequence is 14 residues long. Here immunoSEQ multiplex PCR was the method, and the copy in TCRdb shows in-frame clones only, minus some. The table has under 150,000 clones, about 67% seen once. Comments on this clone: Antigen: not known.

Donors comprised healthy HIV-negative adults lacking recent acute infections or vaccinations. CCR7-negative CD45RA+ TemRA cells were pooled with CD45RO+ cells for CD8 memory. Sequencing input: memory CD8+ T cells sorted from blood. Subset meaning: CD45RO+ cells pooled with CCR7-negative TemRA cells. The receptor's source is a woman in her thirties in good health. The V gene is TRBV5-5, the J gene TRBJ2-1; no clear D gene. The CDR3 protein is CASSLALLTREQFF. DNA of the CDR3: TGTGCCAGCAGCTTGGCATTGTTGACCCGTGAGCAGTTCTTC.